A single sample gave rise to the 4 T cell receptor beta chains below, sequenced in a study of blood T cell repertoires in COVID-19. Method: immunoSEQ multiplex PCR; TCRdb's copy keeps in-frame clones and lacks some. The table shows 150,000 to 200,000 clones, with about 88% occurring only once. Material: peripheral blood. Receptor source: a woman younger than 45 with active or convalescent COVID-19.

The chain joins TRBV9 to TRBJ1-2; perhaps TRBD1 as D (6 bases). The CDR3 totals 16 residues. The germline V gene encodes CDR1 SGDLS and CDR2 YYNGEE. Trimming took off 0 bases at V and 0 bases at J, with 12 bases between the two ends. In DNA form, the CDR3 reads TGTGCCAGCAGCGTAGCGGGGGGCCCCGCTAACTATGGCTACACCTTC. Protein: CASSVAGGPANYGYTF. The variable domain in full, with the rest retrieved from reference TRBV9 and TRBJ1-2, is DSGVTQTPKHLITATGQRVTLRCSPRSGDLSVYWYQQSLDQGLQFLIQYYNGEERAKGNILERFSAQQFPDLHSELNLSSLELGDSALYFCASSVAGGPANYGYTFGSGTRLTVV.

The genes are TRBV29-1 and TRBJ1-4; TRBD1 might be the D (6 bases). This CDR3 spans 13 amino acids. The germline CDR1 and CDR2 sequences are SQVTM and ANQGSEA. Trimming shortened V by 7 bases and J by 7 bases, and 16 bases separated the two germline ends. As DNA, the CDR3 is TGCAGCGCAGGCAGGGGTTTGGGTGAAAAACTGTTTTTT. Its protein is CSAGRGLGEKLFF.

CDR3 region: CASSLVQGAETQYF. As DNA, the CDR3 is TGTGCCAGCAGCTTAGTGCAGGGGGCAGAGACCCAGTACTTC. The chain is built from TRBV13 and TRBJ2-5; 8 bases are a match to TRBD1. CDR1 is PRHDT, CDR2 FYEKMQ, per germline (reference sequence). This CDR3 spans 14 amino acids. Germline trimming cut 1 base from V and 4 bases from J; bases unmatched to any gene: 2.

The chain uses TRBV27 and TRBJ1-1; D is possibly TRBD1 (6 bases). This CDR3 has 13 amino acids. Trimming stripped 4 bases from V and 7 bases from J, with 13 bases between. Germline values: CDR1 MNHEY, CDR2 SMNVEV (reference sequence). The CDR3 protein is CASSSLNRDEAFF. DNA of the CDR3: TGTGCCAGCAGTTCCCTCAACAGGGATGAAGCTTTCTTT.